The sequence of this T cell receptor beta chain was determined in a study of cytotoxic CD8 clonotypes in ibrutinib-treated CLL. Study-wide background: IGHV unmutated about 17; relapsed/refractory about 10; treatment-naive under 16. Productive templates per sample averaged approximately 240,000; productive rearrangements, 94,082. General study points: Clonality at baseline surpassed age-matched healthy donors and tracked circulating CD8+ T-cell counts. Stable or contracted on treatment, public clonotypes were also uncommon.

Assay: immunoSEQ multiplex PCR; the TCRdb copy retains only in-frame clones and omits some. The table lists roughly 38,000 clones, roughly 50% of them singletons. The CDR3 sequence is 15 residues long. Trimming took 0 bases from V and 2 from J, leaving 8 bases between them. The V gene's germline CDR1 is MNHEY and CDR2 SVGAGI. Note on this clone: No antigen is known for it.

The clonotype comes from a human donor with chronic lymphocytic leukemia. Material: PBMCs, obtained before ibrutinib treatment. The chain employs TRBV6-5 and TRBJ2-1, with a possible D match to TRBD1 (5 bases). The CDR3 loop is CASSYSTETYNEQFF. DNA for the CDR3: TGTGCCAGCAGTTACTCGACAGAGACCTACAATGAGCAGTTCTTC.